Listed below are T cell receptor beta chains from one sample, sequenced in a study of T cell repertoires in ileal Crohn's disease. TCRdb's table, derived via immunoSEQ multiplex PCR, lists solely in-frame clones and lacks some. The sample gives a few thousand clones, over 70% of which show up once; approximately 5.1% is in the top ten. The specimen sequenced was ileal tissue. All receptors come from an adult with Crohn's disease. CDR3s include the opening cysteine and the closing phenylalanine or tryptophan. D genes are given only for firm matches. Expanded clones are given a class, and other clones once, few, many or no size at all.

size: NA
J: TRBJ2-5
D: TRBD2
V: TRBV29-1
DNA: TGCAGCCTCACTCAAGCGGGAGATGAGGAGACCCAGTACTTC
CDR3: CSLTQAGDEETQYF

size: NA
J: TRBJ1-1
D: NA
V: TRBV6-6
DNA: TGTGCCAGCACCCACGGGGTGAACACTGAAGCTTTCTTT
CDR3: CASTHGVNTEAFF

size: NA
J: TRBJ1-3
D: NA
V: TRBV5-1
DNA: TGCGCCAGCAGCCCCCAGGGTGCTGGAAACACCATATATTTT
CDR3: CASSPQGAGNTIYF

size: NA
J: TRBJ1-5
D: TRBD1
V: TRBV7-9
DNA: TGTGCCAGCAGCCCGACAGGGGACAATCAGCCCCAGCATTTT
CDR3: CASSPTGDNQPQHF

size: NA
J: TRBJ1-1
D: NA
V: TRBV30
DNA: TGTGCCTGGCAAGTGGATAGGGGCTTCACTGAAGCTTTCTTT
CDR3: CAWQVDRGFTEAFF

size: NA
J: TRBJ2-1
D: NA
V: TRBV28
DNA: TGTGCCATCAGACGGGACAAATACAATGAGCAGTTCTTC
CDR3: CAIRRDKYNEQFF

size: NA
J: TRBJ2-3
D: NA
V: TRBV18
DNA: TGTGCCAGCTCACCACCGGGTAGCTACGGCACAGATACGCAGTATTTT
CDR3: CASSPPGSYGTDTQYF

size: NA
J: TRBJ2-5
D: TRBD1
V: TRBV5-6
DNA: TGTGCCAGCAGCTTGGTCCGAGACAGGGCCCAAGAGACCCAGTACTTC
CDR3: CASSLVRDRAQETQYF

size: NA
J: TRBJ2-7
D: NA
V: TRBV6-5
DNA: TGTGCCAGCAGCGGTACGGAGAGCTCCTACGAGCAGTACTTC
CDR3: CASSGTESSYEQYF

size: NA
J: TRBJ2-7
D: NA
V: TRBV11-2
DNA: TGTGCCAGCAGCCCCTCGGGCTACGAGCAGTACTTC
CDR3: CASSPSGYEQYF

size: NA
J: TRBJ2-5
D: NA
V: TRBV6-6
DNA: TGTGCCAGCAGTTACCCCCAGAGAGGTTCAGAGACCCAGTACTTC
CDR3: CASSYPQRGSETQYF

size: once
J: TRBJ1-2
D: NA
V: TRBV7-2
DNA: TGTGCCAGCAGCTTAAGGCCGCGGGCAGGGGACTATGGCTACACCTTC
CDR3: CASSLRPRAGDYGYTF

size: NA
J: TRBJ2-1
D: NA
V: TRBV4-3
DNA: TGCGCCAGCAGCCAAGGAGGGGGGGAGGGAGGAAATGAGCAGTTCTTC
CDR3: CASSQGGGEGGNEQFF

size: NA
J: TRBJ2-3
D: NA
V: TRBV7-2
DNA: TGTGCCAGCAGCTTTTCGCGGGGAGCAGTAGATACGCAGTATTTT
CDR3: CASSFSRGAVDTQYF